Following are 32 T cell receptor beta chains from one sample sequenced in a study of early T cells in non-severe SARS-CoV-2 infection. TCRdb analysed the 5' RACE reads with MiXCR anew, one entry per CDR3 protein. The profile shows some 55,000 distinct CDR3 sequences, approximately 12% of them singletons. The sample here was whole blood, taken at baseline. These receptors came from an adult who was a healthcare worker with PCR-confirmed SARS-CoV-2 infection or an uninfected control (not recorded which).

V gene TRBV20-1 combines with J gene TRBJ2-1; TRBD2 might be the D (5 bases). Germline loops: CDR1 DFQATT, CDR2 SNEGSKA (reference sequence). The CDR3 contains 17 residues. V lost 0 bases to trimming and J lost 6 bases, with 21 bases between them. The CDR3 DNA sequence: TGCAGTGCTAGAGATTCGAGGCGGGCTCTTCTGGTCAATGAGCAGTTCTTC. Translation gives CSARDSRRALLVNEQFF.

The J gene is TRBJ1-3, the V gene TRBV12-3 or TRBV12-4, with unresolved D. This CDR3 is built from 14 residues. With 3 bases removed from V and 0 bases from J, the gap between germline ends came to 6 bases. Here the CDR3 reads CASSLTSSGNTIYF. For the CDR3, the DNA is TGTGCCAGCAGTTTGACGAGCTCTGGAAACACCATATATTTT.

This chain uses TRBV11-2 with TRBJ2-7; 7 bases match TRBD1. V was clipped by 4 bases and J by 5 bases; unmatched bases: 5. The CDR3 is made up of 13 amino acids. Germline CDR1 SGHAT, CDR2 FQNNGV. The CDR3 nucleotides are TGTGCCAGCAGCTCCACAGGGGTACACGAGCAGTACTTC. As protein: CASSSTGVHEQYF.

The chain recombines TRBV7-9 with TRBJ2-5; TRBD2 is a possible D gene (5 bases). CDR1 SEHNR and CDR2 FQNEAQ come from the germline V gene (reference sequence). The CDR3 length is 16 residues. V was cut by 8 bases and J by 1 base, with 20 bases left in between. The CDR3 region is CASEKWFRDIQETQYF. DNA of the CDR3: TGTGCCAGCGAAAAGTGGTTCCGGGATATCCAAGAGACCCAGTACTTC.

V is TRBV19 and J is TRBJ2-1; 9 positions match TRBD2. The ends lost 4 bases at V and 2 bases at J; junction bases unmatched: 3. CDR1 is LNHDA, CDR2 SQIVND, per germline (reference sequence). The CDR3 totals 15 residues. The CDR3 is CASSTSGGTYNEQFF. The CDR3, as DNA: TGTGCCAGTAGTACCAGCGGGGGGACCTACAATGAGCAGTTCTTC.

The rearrangement joins TRBV5-1 to TRBJ1-1; no reliable D call. This CDR3 has 14 amino acids. Trimming removed 0 bases at V and 11 bases at J, with 17 bases between. Per the germline V gene, CDR1 is SGHRS and CDR2 is YFSETQ. The DNA of the CDR3 is TGCGCCAGCAGCTTGGAGGGCACGTCCGTGGGCGCTTTCTTT. This gives the protein CASSLEGTSVGAFF.

Notes on this clonotype: It may be a read error: a sequence one base away is much more abundant. The CDR3 DNA is TGTGCTAGTGGTTTTGGCCAACCCGCGCCCCAGCTTTTT. This translates into CASGFGQPAPQLF. The V call is TRBV12-5, the J call TRBJ1-5; D not resolved. CDR1 is LGHNT and CDR2 is FRNRAP in the germline V gene. CDR3 length: 13 residues.

This clonotype occurred a few times. The chain carries TRBV18 and TRBJ2-5; maybe TRBD1 (5 bases). The V gene lost 3 bases and the J gene lost 6 bases, with 14 bases spanning the gap. Looked up from germline, CDR1 is KGHSH and CDR2 is LQKENI. The CDR3 is 14 amino acids. CDR3 region: CASSPATESKTQYF. CDR3 DNA sequence: TGTGCCAGCTCACCGGCGACAGAGTCCAAGACCCAGTACTTC.

J is TRBJ2-2 and V is TRBV7-2; 10 bases fit TRBD2. The ends lost 10 bases at V and 8 bases at J; junction bases unmatched: 10. This CDR3 has 14 residues. Germline loops: CDR1 SGHTA, CDR2 FQGNSA. The CDR3 coding sequence is TGTGCCACCGGGACTAGCGCGTCTCTAGGGGAGCTGTTTTTT. This codes for CATGTSASLGELFF.

J is TRBJ1-2 and V is TRBV28; D remains unclear. This CDR3 spans 14 amino acids. Per the germline V gene, CDR1 is MDHEN and CDR2 is SYDVKM. V was shortened by 5 bases and J by 6 bases, with 16 bases between the two germline ends. CDR3: CASSPGPRKNGYTF. In DNA form, the CDR3 reads TGTGCCAGCAGTCCCGGACCCCGGAAGAATGGCTACACCTTC.

A few counts support this clonotype. The rearrangement links TRBV5-1 to TRBJ1-5; no firm D call. This CDR3 contains 15 residues. CDR1 SGHRS and CDR2 YFSETQ come from the germline V gene. The ends were cut back, 0 bases at V and 3 bases at J, with 10 bases in the middle. CDR3 bases: TGCGCCAGCAGCTTGGTTTCCGGGATCAATCAGCCCCAGCATTTT. Amino acids: CASSLVSGINQPQHF.

The table lists this clonotype with a few counts. The chain couples TRBV7-2 to TRBJ2-4, with D hard to call. V lost 7 bases and J lost 5, with 12 bases in between. This CDR3 has 13 amino acids. Looked up from germline, CDR1 is SGHTA and CDR2 is FQGNSA. For the CDR3, the DNA is TGTGCCAGCACCCCCAACCCCCAAAACATTCAGTACTTC. Translation: CASTPNPQNIQYF.

This clonotype has more than one count but fewer than ten. The rearrangement uses TRBV7-2 and TRBJ1-6, with 7 bases aligning to TRBD1. The V segment lost 5 bases and the J segment 5 bases; nucleotides outside the gene matches: 6. Looked up from germline, CDR1 is SGHTA and CDR2 is FQGNSA. The CDR3 contains 15 residues. The DNA of the CDR3 is TGTGCCAGCAGCGCGACAGGGTTGGATAATTCACCCCTCCACTTT. It yields the protein CASSATGLDNSPLHF.

The CDR3 reads CASSSQGTSYNEQFF. The CDR3 region has the DNA TGTGCCAGCAGCTCTCAGGGGACCAGCTACAATGAGCAGTTCTTC. This chain connects TRBV7-6 to TRBJ2-1; D possibly corresponds to TRBD1 (6 bases). Deletions cut 4 bases from V and 3 bases from J, with 13 bases between. CDR1 and CDR2 (germline): SGHVS, FNYEAQ. The CDR3 consists of 15 residues.

J is TRBJ2-5 and V is TRBV7-9; TRBD2 matches 9 bases. V gave up 5 bases and J gave up 5 bases; unmatched junction bases: 6. The CDR3 contains 14 residues. From germline, CDR1 is SEHNR and CDR2 FQNEAQ (reference sequence). The CDR3 protein is CASSPRTSAETQYF. CDR3 coding DNA: TGTGCCAGCAGCCCAAGGACTAGCGCCGAGACCCAGTACTTC.

The J gene is TRBJ2-1, the V gene TRBV7-6, with D possibly TRBD2 on 5 matching bases. Trimming pared 6 bases from V and 8 bases from J, leaving 17 bases between. Germline V gene data show CDR1 as SGHVS and CDR2 as FNYEAQ. This CDR3 is built from 14 residues. CDR3 loop: CASRRRLSTDEQFF. For the CDR3, the DNA is TGTGCCAGCAGAAGGAGGCTGAGCACGGATGAGCAGTTCTTC.

The chain is built from TRBV28 and TRBJ2-3, with D possibly being TRBD2 (6 bases). Germline V gives CDR1 MDHEN, CDR2 SYDVKM. Trimming pared 5 bases from V and 7 bases from J, leaving 16 bases between. CDR3 length equals 14 residues. The chain's CDR3 is CASSVGTGGNTQYF. The CDR3 DNA is TGTGCCAGCAGTGTAGGGACCGGCGGGAATACGCAGTATTTT.

The chain uses TRBV18 and TRBJ2-5; 14 positions match TRBD2. CDR3 size: 15 residues. Germline lookup yields CDR1 KGHSH and CDR2 LQKENI. V was pared by 3 bases and J by 4 bases, with 1 base of the junction left unmatched. CDR3 residues: CASSPGLAGGETQYF. For the CDR3, the DNA is TGTGCCAGCTCACCCGGACTAGCGGGAGGAGAGACCCAGTACTTC. The full variable domain, with the rest looked up from reference TRBV18 and TRBJ2-5, is NAGVMQNPRHLVRRRGQEARLRCSPMKGHSHVYWYRQLPEEGLKFMVYLQKENIIDESGMPKERFSAEFPKEGPSILRIQQVVRGDSAAYFCASSPGLAGGETQYFGPGTRLLVL.

This clonotype was detected once. J is TRBJ2-5 and V is TRBV24-1; 11 positions agree with TRBD2. Germline loops: CDR1 KGHDR, CDR2 SFDVKD. Losses at the gene ends were 5 bases for V and 7 bases for J; bases not matched to a gene: 2. This CDR3 spans 13 amino acids. CDR3 sequence (DNA): TGTGCCACCAGTGCCCTAGCGGGAGGGACCCAGTACTTC. It yields the protein CATSALAGGTQYF.

This clonotype has more than one count but fewer than ten. The rearrangement joins TRBV6-6 to TRBJ1-1; D gene uncertain. Germline V gene lookup returns CDR1 MNHNY and CDR2 SVGAGI (reference sequence). V dropped 2 bases and J dropped 4 bases, with 14 bases sitting between them. The CDR3 contains 15 residues. The CDR3 loop is CASSYREGLVTEAFF. Written as DNA, the CDR3 is TGTGCCAGCAGTTACAGGGAGGGTCTCGTCACTGAAGCTTTCTTT.

This clonotype came up many times. The chain carries TRBV10-1 and TRBJ2-5; tentative D call: TRBD2 (5 bases). Per germline, CDR1 WNHNN and CDR2 SYGVQD (reference sequence). The V end was cut by 2 bases, the J end by 2 bases, with 12 bases between. This CDR3 region has 15 residues. This CDR3 reads CASSEGRGVQETQYF. Here the CDR3 DNA reads TGCGCCAGCAGTGAGGGCCGGGGAGTTCAAGAGACCCAGTACTTC.

This clonotype was recorded a few times. The rearrangement links TRBV18 to TRBJ1-1; a weak D match, TRBD1 (6 bases). Trimming took 2 bases from V and 4 from J, leaving 17 bases between them. Germline V gives CDR1 KGHSH, CDR2 LQKENI. This CDR3 comprises 16 residues. In nucleotides, the CDR3 is TGTGCCAGCTCACCAATAGAAGCAGGGGACATCACTGAAGCTTTCTTT. Protein product: CASSPIEAGDITEAFF.

This clonotype was seen more than once but under ten times. The rearrangement joins TRBV3-1 to TRBJ2-1; no firm D call. Trimming stripped 1 base from V and 9 bases from J, with 4 bases between. Germline V lookup: CDR1 LGHDT, CDR2 YNNKEL (reference sequence). CDR3 length: 11 residues. CDR3 sequence: CASSQGFEQFF. The CDR3 nucleotides read TGTGCCAGCAGCCAAGGGTTTGAGCAGTTCTTC.

This clonotype was found many times. The V call is TRBV29-1, the J call TRBJ2-1; D is undetermined. Germline CDR1 is SQVTM and CDR2 is ANQGSEA. The V end was cut by 2 bases, the J end by 10 bases, with 18 bases between. The CDR3 runs to 14 residues. The CDR3 DNA is TGCAGCGTTGAAAGTCCAGGACGCTCACTCGAGCAGTTCTTC. Residues: CSVESPGRSLEQFF.

The J gene is TRBJ2-5, the V gene TRBV5-4; no definite D call. This CDR3 spans 14 amino acids. The germline gives CDR1 SGHNT, CDR2 YYREEE (reference sequence). Deletions cut 1 base from V and 4 bases from J, with 11 bases between. Here the CDR3 reads CASSLPMETETQYF. CDR3 DNA: TGTGCCAGCAGCTTGCCCATGGAGACAGAGACCCAGTACTTC.

The gene calls are TRBV27 and TRBJ1-5; D is ambiguous. The CDR3 contains 12 residues. V was clipped by 5 bases and J by 7 bases, with 9 bases between them. The germline V gene has CDR1 MNHEY and CDR2 SMNVEV (reference sequence). In DNA, the CDR3 is TGTGCCAGCAGTCCCACCAGGCAGCCCCAGCATTTT. It translates to CASSPTRQPQHF.

This clonotype appeared once. V usage is TRBV6-2 or TRBV6-3 and J usage is TRBJ1-1; D possibly corresponds to TRBD1 (5 bases). The V and J ends lost 2 bases and 3 bases respectively, with 10 bases between them. The CDR3 sequence is 14 residues long. CDR1 is MNHEY, CDR2 SVGEGT, per germline. The CDR3 DNA reads as TGTGCCAGCAGTTACAGAGGGGCCGACACTGAAGCTTTCTTT. Its protein is CASSYRGADTEAFF.

This clonotype came up a few times. V usage is TRBV19 and J usage is TRBJ1-6; D is undetermined. Trimming stripped 3 bases from V and 9 bases from J, with 12 bases between. The V gene's germline CDR1 is LNHDA and CDR2 SQIVND (reference sequence). The CDR3 is 14 amino acids. CDR3 loop: CASSIEEDGSPLHF. CDR3 bases: TGTGCCAGTAGTATTGAGGAGGATGGTTCACCCCTCCACTTT.

This clonotype was counted a few times. The chain is built from TRBV7-2 and TRBJ1-6; no clear D gene. The length of the CDR3 is 12 residues. V gave up 2 bases and J gave up 6 bases, with 2 bases separating them. Germline CDR1 is SGHTA and CDR2 is FQGNSA. The CDR3 DNA reads TGTGCCAGCAGCTTAACTAATTCACCCCTCCACTTT. Translated, it gives CASSLTNSPLHF.

The table lists this clonotype with a few counts. The chain is built from TRBV5-5 and TRBJ1-2; D is undetermined. Trimming took off 1 base at V and 4 bases at J, with 8 bases between the two ends. This CDR3 region has 13 residues. Germline CDR1 is SGHKS and CDR2 is YYEKEE (reference sequence). For the CDR3, the DNA is TGTGCCAGCAGCTTGACGGTACCCTATGGCTACACCTTC. It encodes CASSLTVPYGYTF.

J is TRBJ1-3 and V is TRBV7-9, with TRBD1 matching 7 bases. V was clipped by 5 bases and J by 7 bases; unmatched bases: 14. Germline values: CDR1 SEHNR, CDR2 FQNEAQ (reference sequence). This CDR3 is built from 16 residues. The CDR3 here is CASSINSDRRMNTIYF. The CDR3 nucleotides are TGTGCCAGCAGCATAAATTCGGACAGGAGGATGAACACCATATATTTT.

This clonotype was counted ten times or more. The chain joins TRBV28 to TRBJ2-7; 9 bases map to TRBD1. The J segment lost 0 bases and the V segment lost 6 bases, leaving 9 bases of the junction unmatched. Germline lookup yields CDR1 MDHEN and CDR2 SYDVKM. The CDR3 totals 16 residues. The CDR3 nucleotides read TGTGCCAGCAGAACAATCCGGGACAGGGCCTCCTACGAGCAGTACTTC. It codes for CASRTIRDRASYEQYF.